One and the same sample provided the 26 T cell receptor beta chains below, sequenced in a study of T-cell reconstitution after alpha-beta-depleted transplantation in children (dated by TCRdb to the mid-2010s). Library creation used PCR. Data came from an Illumina HiSeq 2500. TCR libraries were prepared with molecular barcoding, using unique molecular identifiers to normalize TCRbeta repertoire quantification. TCRdb reanalyzed the raw reads on its own, using fastp at Q25 for trimming and MiXCR for clone calling, and kept in-frame beta chains. Rows with a matching CDR3 protein are joined into one entry that keeps the most common DNA and genes. Here the sample has roughly 100,000 distinct CDR3 sequences; roughly 8.8% occur a single time. About 7% of the sample goes to the ten largest clones. Here the sequenced sample was PBMCs from the stem cell graft donor, taken from the stem cell graft. The receptors originated from a human donor who donated a stem cell graft to a child with congenital amegakaryocytic thrombocytopenia.

This clonotype was seen many times. CDR3 amino acids: CSAETSGTDTQYF. The CDR3 nucleotides are TGCAGTGCTGAGACTAGCGGGACAGATACGCAGTATTTT. The chain is built from TRBV20-1 and TRBJ2-3, with TRBD2 matching 10 bases. Germline CDR1 reads DFQATT; CDR2 reads SNEGSKA (reference sequence). With 5 bases clipped from V and 3 bases from J, the junction kept 2 bases outside the gene matches. This CDR3 spans 13 amino acids.

This clonotype was detected ten times or more. This chain connects TRBV4-3 to TRBJ1-2; TRBD1 is a possible D gene (5 bases). V gave up 0 bases and J gave up 5 bases, with 13 bases separating them. The CDR3 extends over 15 amino acids. The germline V gene encodes CDR1 LGHNA and CDR2 YSLEER. CDR3 DNA: TGCGCCAGCAGCCAAGACAGGGTACGTCGGTATGGCTACACCTTC. Protein sequence: CASSQDRVRRYGYTF.

This clonotype was detected many times. CDR3 DNA: TGTGCCAGCAGTCCCCCCCCCGGCGGGCACAATCAGCCCCAGCATTTT. This sequence encodes CASSPPPGGHNQPQHF. The chain links TRBV12-3 or TRBV12-4 to TRBJ1-5; no reliable D call. With 5 bases removed from V and 3 bases from J, the gap between germline ends came to 17 bases. There are 16 residues in the CDR3.

This clonotype showed up many times. The chain combines TRBV7-2 with TRBJ2-3, with D possibly being TRBD2 (7 bases). The CDR3 is 17 residues long. Trimming cost V 5 bases and J 2 bases, with 20 bases left between them. Germline CDR1 is SGHTA and CDR2 is FQGNSA. The CDR3 nucleotides read TGTGCCAGCAGCCCAAGGGGGGGTCCAGGTATCACAGATACGCAGTATTTT. Its protein is CASSPRGGPGITDTQYF.

This clonotype has ten or more counts. The CDR3 coding sequence is TGTGCCAGCAGCCCCCATAGTCGACAGGGTCTCAACAATGAGCAGTTCTTC. This codes for CASSPHSRQGLNNEQFF. The genes are TRBV3-1 and TRBJ2-1; 7 bases align to TRBD1. Germline CDR1 LGHDT, CDR2 YNNKEL (reference sequence). With V trimmed by 4 bases and J by 5 bases, 14 bases remained unmatched. The CDR3 sequence is 17 residues long.

The DNA of the CDR3 is TGTGCCAGCAGCCCCGGACTCCTGGGGAGGGAGCAGTTCTTC. Residues: CASSPGLLGREQFF. This rearrangement joins TRBV4-2 to TRBJ2-1; D might be TRBD2 (6 bases). Trimming left V 4 bases short and J 10 bases short, with 17 bases between. The germline gives CDR1 LGHNA, CDR2 YNFKEQ. CDR3 size: 14 residues.

This clonotype has ten or more counts. The chain links TRBV6-1 to TRBJ2-2; the match to TRBD1 covers 8 bases. Trimming took 4 bases from V and 5 from J; bases not matched to a gene: 6. This CDR3 comprises 15 residues. Looked up from germline, CDR1 is MNHNS and CDR2 is SASEGT. The CDR3 DNA is TGTGCCAGCAGTGTGGACAGGGTTCGGACCGGGGAGCTGTTTTTT. Protein: CASSVDRVRTGELFF.

In its sample, this clonotype was seen many times. The chain links TRBV27 to TRBJ1-1; D is perhaps TRBD1 (5 bases). V gave up 2 bases and J gave up 7 bases, with 14 bases separating them. CDR1 is MNHEY, CDR2 SMNVEV, per germline (reference sequence). The CDR3 is 14 residues long. The CDR3 sequence: CASSLNRLMGEAFF. As DNA, the CDR3 is TGTGCCAGCAGTTTAAACAGGTTAATGGGTGAAGCTTTCTTT.

V and J are TRBV7-6 and TRBJ2-2; the D is unclear. Deletions cut 5 bases from V and 6 bases from J, with 13 bases between. Germline values: CDR1 SGHVS, CDR2 FNYEAQ. CDR3 size: 14 residues. CDR3 loop: CASSTKLGSGELFF. CDR3 DNA sequence: TGTGCCAGCAGCACGAAGCTAGGCTCCGGGGAGCTGTTTTTT.

This clonotype was found many times. The rearrangement joins TRBV28 to TRBJ2-1, with 13 bases matching TRBD2. CDR3 size: 17 residues. Germline V gene lookup returns CDR1 MDHEN and CDR2 SYDVKM. Trimming at V came to 3 bases and at J to 9 bases, leaving 11 bases not matched to a gene. This CDR3 is CASSLPPGLAGVGEQFF. The CDR3 coding sequence is TGTGCCAGCAGTTTGCCCCCAGGACTAGCGGGAGTTGGTGAGCAGTTCTTC.

This clonotype was picked up many times. The V and J genes are TRBV11-1 and TRBJ2-1; the match to TRBD2 covers 7 bases. The germline V gene encodes CDR1 SGHAT and CDR2 FQDESV (reference sequence). Losses at the gene ends were 5 bases for V and 9 bases for J; bases not matched to a gene: 10. The CDR3 has 14 residues. The CDR3 loop reads CASSHRTSSPEQFF. In DNA, the CDR3 is TGTGCCAGCAGCCATCGGACTAGTTCCCCTGAGCAGTTCTTC.

This clonotype showed up many times. The genes are TRBV20-1 and TRBJ2-7; a weak D match, TRBD2 (5 bases). Germline V gene data show CDR1 as DFQATT and CDR2 as SNEGSKA (reference sequence). V lost 5 bases and J lost 3, with 23 bases in between. The CDR3 spans 16 residues. This chain's CDR3 is CSAPERRSSQFYEQYF. The CDR3, as DNA: TGCAGTGCTCCGGAGAGGAGGTCCTCCCAATTCTACGAGCAGTACTTC.

Sample share makes this clonotype medium-sized (0.01 to 0.1%). V usage is TRBV15 and J usage is TRBJ1-5; 7 bases are shared with TRBD1. Trimming cost V 0 bases and J 7 bases; bases outside gene matches: 3. In germline, CDR1 is LNHNV, CDR2 YYDKDF (reference sequence). CDR3 length: 14 amino acids. The CDR3 DNA follows: TGTGCCACCAGCAGAGACAGGGGGGACCAGCCCCAGCATTTT. Protein product: CATSRDRGDQPQHF.

This clonotype was detected ten times or more. V usage is TRBV24-1 and J usage is TRBJ1-2; D is possibly TRBD1 (5 bases). This CDR3 comprises 16 residues. Per germline, CDR1 KGHDR and CDR2 SFDVKD. Trimming removed 9 bases from V and 3 bases from J, with 22 bases in between. The CDR3 DNA reads as TGTGCCACCCTCCAACCCAAGGGGCTCGGGGACTATGGCTACACCTTC. This encodes CATLQPKGLGDYGYTF.

This clonotype showed up just a few times. The gene calls are TRBV20-1 and TRBJ2-3, with 7 positions matching TRBD2. The CDR3 covers 12 residues. The V gene end was trimmed by 7 bases and the J gene end by 4 bases; junction bases not matched to a gene: 5. Germline V gene data show CDR1 as DFQATT and CDR2 as SNEGSKA (reference sequence). DNA of the CDR3: TGCAGTGTAGAGCGGGGCGCAGATACGCAGTATTTT. Translation: CSVERGADTQYF.

This clonotype was seen at least ten times. V and J are TRBV27 and TRBJ2-3, with TRBD2 identical over 11 bases. The CDR3 covers 15 residues. Germline V lookup: CDR1 MNHEY, CDR2 SMNVEV (reference sequence). V was clipped by 5 bases and J by 7 bases; unmatched bases: 8. In DNA form, the CDR3 reads TGTGCCAGCAGTCAGCTAGCGGGGGGCACTTATACGCAGTATTTT. As protein: CASSQLAGGTYTQYF.

Of note for this clonotype: Germline is not matched at one junction end, which may reflect a read error. The rearrangement links TRBV5-6 to TRBJ1-1; the D gene is possibly TRBD1 (5 bases). CDR3 length: 13 amino acids. CDR1 and CDR2 from the germline V gene are SGHDT and YYEEEE. The CDR3 reads CASSLPGMGTYLF. Here the CDR3 DNA reads TGTGCCAGCAGCCTACCGGGAATGGGGACCTACCTTTTT. The variable domain in full, with the rest retrieved from reference TRBV5-6 and TRBJ1-1, is DAGVTQSPTHLIKTRGQQVTLRCSPKSGHDTVSWYQQALGQGPQFIFQYYEEEERQRGNFPDRFSGHQFPNYSSELNVNALLLGDSALYLCASSLPGMGTYLFGQGTRLTVV.

This clonotype was picked up many times. The rearrangement joins TRBV5-1 to TRBJ2-7; TRBD1 is a possible D gene (5 bases). CDR3 length: 15 amino acids. Trimming took 0 bases from V and 3 from J, leaving 13 bases between them. CDR1 and CDR2 (germline): SGHRS, YFSETQ. CDR3 residues: CASSLGGDRGYEQYF. The CDR3 region has the DNA TGCGCCAGCAGCTTGGGAGGTGACAGAGGCTACGAGCAGTACTTC.

This clonotype has a count of ten or more. V usage is TRBV21-1 and J usage is TRBJ2-2; the DNA was not used to check the table's D call, TRBD2. TRBV21-1 is flagged as a pseudogene. This CDR3 has 20 amino acids. The CDR3 spells CAREGKGVLAGGPVTGELFF. Here the CDR3 DNA reads TGTGCCAGAGAAGGAAAGGGAGTACTAGCGGGAGGGCCGGTCACCGGGGAGCTGTTTTTT.

This clonotype showed up many times. V is TRBV5-5 and J is TRBJ1-1; D is unresolved. CDR3 length: 15 amino acids. Germline loops: CDR1 SGHKS, CDR2 YYEKEE (reference sequence). The V end lost 3 bases, the J end lost 11 bases, and 23 bases lay between the germline ends. The CDR3: CASSSNSPNPVVAFF. CDR3 in DNA: TGTGCCAGCAGCTCTAATTCCCCCAATCCCGTGGTGGCTTTCTTT. Full variable domain (rest looked up from reference TRBV5-5 and TRBJ1-1): DAGVTQSPTHLIKTRGQQVTLRCSPISGHKSVSWYQQVLGQGPQFIFQYYEKEERGRGNFPDRFSARQFPNYSSELNVNALLLGDSALYLCASSSNSPNPVVAFFGQGTRLTVV.

In this sample, this clonotype turned up many times. The chain has TRBV13 and TRBJ1-6, with TRBD1 matching 7 bases. CDR1 and CDR2 (germline): PRHDT, FYEKMQ (reference sequence). CDR3 length: 15 amino acids. The trim removed 5 bases at V and 10 bases at J, leaving 11 bases unmatched. The CDR3 reads CASSPRQGPTSPLHF. CDR3 nucleotide sequence: TGTGCCAGCAGCCCTCGACAGGGACCAACCTCACCCCTCCACTTT. Combining the CDR3 with reference TRBV13 and TRBJ1-6 gives the whole variable domain AAGVIQSPRHLIKEKRETATLKCYPIPRHDTVYWYQQGPGQDPQFLISFYEKMQSDKGSIPDRFSAQQFSDYHSELNMSSLELGDSALYFCASSPRQGPTSPLHFGNGTRLTVT.

This clonotype was recorded many times. V is TRBV5-6 and J is TRBJ2-1; the match to TRBD2 covers 9 bases. The CDR3 spans 18 residues. Germline values: CDR1 SGHDT, CDR2 YYEEEE. V was pared by 5 bases and J by 2 bases, with 14 bases of the junction left unmatched. The CDR3 spells CASSWNLAGLTTYNEQFF. CDR3 in DNA: TGTGCCAGCAGTTGGAATCTAGCGGGGCTCACCACCTACAATGAGCAGTTCTTC.

This clonotype was seen many times. J is TRBJ2-1 and V is TRBV5-6; TRBD1 aligns across 7 bases. V trimming: 4 bases; J trimming: 10 bases; junction bases outside the gene matches: 8. CDR3 length: 13 amino acids. The germline V gene has CDR1 SGHDT and CDR2 YYEEEE. The CDR3, as DNA: TGTGCCAGCAGCCTTACAGGGGTCGAGGAGCAGTTCTTC. This translates into CASSLTGVEEQFF.

This clonotype was recorded a few times. The rearrangement uses TRBV11-2 and TRBJ2-1, with 9 nucleotides matching TRBD1. CDR3 length: 15 amino acids. The J segment lost 6 bases and the V segment lost 5 bases, leaving 8 bases of the junction unmatched. Germline values: CDR1 SGHAT, CDR2 FQNNGV. CDR3 loop: CASSRDRAVGNEQFF. The CDR3 bases are TGTGCCAGCAGCCGGGACAGGGCGGTCGGCAATGAGCAGTTCTTC.

This clonotype occurred many times. The rearrangement uses TRBV12-3 or TRBV12-4 and TRBJ1-5, with 7 positions matching TRBD1. Germline trimming cut 4 bases from V and 5 bases from J; bases unmatched to any gene: 5. The CDR3 is 14 residues long. DNA of the CDR3: TGTGCCAGCAGTTGGGGACAGATCTATCAGCCCCAGCATTTT. This codes for CASSWGQIYQPQHF.

Many counts were recorded for this clonotype. The chain has TRBV10-2 and TRBJ2-7; D is perhaps TRBD1 (6 bases). There are 13 residues in the CDR3. Trimming stripped 7 bases from V and 2 bases from J, with 12 bases between. CDR1 is WSHSY and CDR2 is SAAADI in the germline V gene. This chain's CDR3 is CASTPGAAYEQYF. CDR3 DNA: TGCGCCAGCACCCCAGGGGCTGCCTACGAGCAGTACTTC.